Listed here are 29 T cell receptor beta chains from one sample, sequenced in a study of neurological immune-mediated disorders. TCRdb recomputed calls from the 5' RACE reads with MiXCR, one row per CDR3 protein. The table has more than 25,000 distinct CDR3 sequences, around 4% seen once. Sequencing was done on a sample of CD4+ T cells from blood. The receptors originated from a woman between 40 and 55 years old in good health.

The sample holds many counts of this clonotype. The V call is TRBV5-8, the J call TRBJ2-5; 10 bases agree with TRBD1. The CDR3 is 16 amino acids. The germline gives CDR1 SGHTS, CDR2 YDEGEE. The V gene end was trimmed by 0 bases and the J gene end by 3 bases; junction bases not matched to a gene: 5. The CDR3 here is CASSLGWDRGEETQYF. The DNA for the CDR3 is TGTGCCAGCAGCTTGGGGTGGGACAGGGGAGAAGAGACCCAGTACTTC.

The table lists this clonotype with many counts. J is TRBJ2-5 and V is TRBV5-1, with 10 bases matching TRBD2. The CDR3 sequence is 17 residues long. J gave up 5 bases and V 4 bases, and 14 bases lay outside the gene matches. CDR1 is SGHRS and CDR2 is YFSETQ in the germline V gene. The CDR3 sequence is CASSVLSSGRAFETQYF. The CDR3 coding sequence is TGCGCCAGCAGCGTACTTTCGAGCGGGAGGGCCTTCGAGACCCAGTACTTC.

This clonotype was recorded at least ten times. V is TRBV2 and J is TRBJ1-2, with D perhaps TRBD1 (5 bases). V lost 10 bases and J lost 7, with 10 bases in between. CDR1 and CDR2 from the germline V gene are SNHLY and FYNNEI. This CDR3 region has 10 residues. The CDR3 sequence: CATGDLGYTF. In DNA form, the CDR3 reads TGTGCCACCGGGGACCTTGGCTACACCTTC.

At least ten counts were recorded for this clonotype. The V call is TRBV20-1, the J call TRBJ2-3; no definite D call. CDR1 and CDR2 from the germline V gene are DFQATT and SNEGSKA (reference sequence). The CDR3 length is 13 residues. V lost 4 bases and J lost 0, with 8 bases in between. The CDR3 region has the DNA TGCAGTGCTATAAGTCGGAGCACAGATACGCAGTATTTT. Amino acids: CSAISRSTDTQYF.

The table lists this clonotype with many counts. The rearrangement joins TRBV7-2 to TRBJ2-2; D is undetermined. Deletions cut 1 base from V and 5 bases from J, with 2 bases between. Germline-derived CDR1 and CDR2 are SGHTA and FQGNSA. The CDR3 is 12 residues long. The CDR3, as DNA: TGTGCCAGCAGCTTAGAAACCGGGGAGCTGTTTTTT. Translated, it gives CASSLETGELFF.

This clonotype came up many times. The gene calls are TRBV7-3 and TRBJ2-5, with unresolved D. Germline assignment: CDR1 SGHTA and CDR2 FQGTGA. The CDR3 contains 13 residues. V shed 2 bases and J shed 7 bases, with 11 bases lying between them. The CDR3 sequence: CASSLEVFGTQYF. The CDR3 region has the DNA TGTGCCAGCAGCTTAGAAGTTTTTGGGACCCAGTACTTC.

This clonotype was observed at least ten times. This chain joins TRBV20-1 and TRBJ2-3; D possibly uses TRBD1 or TRBD2 (5 bases each). Germline V gives CDR1 DFQATT, CDR2 SNEGSKA (reference sequence). This CDR3 comprises 13 residues. V was clipped by 5 bases and J by 3 bases, with 12 bases between them. Here the CDR3 reads CSAPQGGTDTQYF. CDR3 DNA sequence: TGCAGTGCTCCGCAGGGCGGGACAGATACGCAGTATTTT.

Turning to this clonotype: Sequence at one end of the junction differs from germline and may be a read error. CDR3 nucleotide sequence: TGTGCCAGATCACCGGGGGGGAGAGCTGATACGCAGTATTTT. Protein product: CARSPGGRADTQYF. J is TRBJ2-3 and V is TRBV18, with 8 bases matching TRBD2. There are 14 residues in the CDR3. Germline assignment: CDR1 KGHSH and CDR2 LQKENI.

This clonotype was observed many times. V and J are TRBV20-1 and TRBJ1-1; 9 bases are a match to TRBD1. V trimming: 6 bases; J trimming: 4 bases; junction bases outside the gene matches: 6. Germline CDR1 and CDR2: DFQATT and SNEGSKA (reference sequence). CDR3 length equals 13 residues. The CDR3 nucleotides are TGCAGTGCAAAACTGGACAGGGGCACTGAAGCTTTCTTT. Translated: CSAKLDRGTEAFF.

This clonotype was observed at least ten times. This chain joins TRBV20-1 and TRBJ2-7; D might be TRBD1 (5 bases). The CDR3 consists of 10 residues. Trimming removed 3 bases from V and 6 bases from J, with 6 bases in between. Germline assignment: CDR1 DFQATT and CDR2 SNEGSKA (reference sequence). CDR3 sequence reads: CSASRGEQYF. The CDR3 DNA is TGCAGTGCTAGTAGGGGCGAGCAGTACTTC.

The CDR3 coding sequence is TGTGCCAGCAGCCGGGACTGGAATGAGCAGTTCTTC. Translation gives CASSRDWNEQFF. This sequence joins TRBV9 and TRBJ2-1; maybe TRBD2 (6 bases). With 4 bases removed from V and 7 bases from J, the gap between germline ends came to 9 bases. The CDR3 runs to 12 residues. In germline, CDR1 is SGDLS, CDR2 YYNGEE.

This clonotype was seen at least ten times. The CDR3 loop reads CASSQRMPGPEQFF. The CDR3 nucleotides read TGTGCCAGCAGCCAAAGGATGCCGGGACCGGAGCAGTTCTTC. The rearrangement links TRBV3-1 to TRBJ2-1, with D perhaps being TRBD1 or TRBD2 (5 bases each). The CDR3 consists of 14 residues. Germline V lookup: CDR1 LGHDT, CDR2 YNNKEL (reference sequence). V shed 2 bases and J shed 10 bases, with 15 bases lying between them.

This clonotype was counted at least ten times. The J gene is TRBJ2-7, the V gene TRBV5-1; TRBD1 is a possible D gene (6 bases). Trimming pared 4 bases from V and 4 bases from J, leaving 9 bases between. Germline V gene data show CDR1 as SGHRS and CDR2 as YFSETQ. The CDR3 extends over 12 amino acids. The CDR3 DNA reads TGCGCCAGCAGCCCACAGGGATACGAGCAGTACTTC. Its protein product is CASSPQGYEQYF.

This clonotype was recorded at least ten times. The rearrangement links TRBV29-1 to TRBJ2-6; D unresolved. The CDR3 loop spans 12 amino acids. The germline V and J ends were trimmed by 5 bases and 3 bases, with 5 bases remaining between them. From germline, CDR1 is SQVTM and CDR2 ANQGSEA. The CDR3 DNA follows: TGCAGCGTTCTTGATGGGGCCAACGTCCTGACTTTC. It specifies CSVLDGANVLTF.

This clonotype was seen at least ten times. The chain couples TRBV14 to TRBJ2-5; no firm D call. CDR1 SGHDN and CDR2 FVKESK come from the germline V gene. V lost 4 bases and J lost 4, with 10 bases in between. This CDR3 has 13 residues. The chain's CDR3 is CASSRVDLETQYF. As DNA, the CDR3 is TGTGCCAGCAGCCGAGTGGATCTAGAGACCCAGTACTTC.

At least ten counts were recorded for this clonotype. This chain joins TRBV4-2 and TRBJ1-2; TRBD1 is a possible D gene (5 bases). V was pared by 0 bases and J by 4 bases, with 15 bases between. Germline V lookup: CDR1 LGHNA, CDR2 YNFKEQ. This CDR3 comprises 16 residues. The CDR3 region is CASSQDLRGTIYGYTF. The CDR3 nucleotides are TGTGCCAGCAGCCAAGATCTTAGGGGAACGATCTATGGCTACACCTTC.

This clonotype has at least ten counts. The chain has TRBV18 and TRBJ2-5; D perhaps matches TRBD1 (5 bases). The CDR3 length is 15 residues. V dropped 0 bases and J dropped 5 bases, with 13 bases sitting between them. The germline V gene has CDR1 KGHSH and CDR2 LQKENI. CDR3: CASSPPRSGLETQYF. The CDR3 DNA follows: TGTGCCAGCTCACCACCAAGGTCAGGGTTGGAGACCCAGTACTTC.

This clonotype was observed at least ten times. CDR3 sequence (DNA): TGCAGTGCGAGACGACAGGGCGGCGAGCAGTACTTC. This gives the protein CSARRQGGEQYF. The chain joins TRBV20-1 to TRBJ2-7; 7 positions agree with TRBD1. The CDR3 covers 12 residues. Germline trimming cut 6 bases from V and 6 bases from J; bases unmatched to any gene: 8. Germline CDR1 DFQATT, CDR2 SNEGSKA (reference sequence).

This clonotype was observed at least ten times. This chain links TRBV5-6 with TRBJ2-7, with 8 bases fitting TRBD2. Germline V gene sequence: CDR1 SGHDT, CDR2 YYEEEE. V lost 0 bases, J lost 3 bases, and 5 bases stayed unmatched. This CDR3 region has 15 residues. CDR3 DNA sequence: TGTGCCAGCAGCTTGGTCGGTAGCGGGAACTACGAGCAGTACTTC. This sequence encodes CASSLVGSGNYEQYF.

The sample holds many counts of this clonotype. V usage is TRBV4-2 and J usage is TRBJ2-6; 11 nucleotides align to TRBD2. CDR3 length: 20 amino acids. V gave up 1 base and J gave up 2 bases; unmatched junction bases: 10. Germline CDR1 is LGHNA and CDR2 is YNFKEQ. In nucleotides, the CDR3 is TGTGCCAGCAGCCAAGGCCTTGTTACTAGCGGGAGTGCTGGGGCCAACGTCCTGACTTTC. Translating it yields CASSQGLVTSGSAGANVLTF.

This clonotype was counted at least ten times. The gene calls are TRBV12-3 or TRBV12-4 and TRBJ1-5; D is possibly TRBD1 (5 bases). The V gene lost 5 bases and the J gene lost 11 bases, with 16 bases spanning the gap. The CDR3 runs 13 residues. The CDR3, as DNA: TGTGCCAGCAGTCGGACACTCTTCGTGGCCCAGCATTTT. Its protein product is CASSRTLFVAQHF.

The sample holds many counts of this clonotype. The chain couples TRBV20-1 to TRBJ2-3, with a tentative D call TRBD2 (6 bases). The CDR3 loop spans 12 amino acids. Germline CDR1 is DFQATT and CDR2 is SNEGSKA (reference sequence). Between the trimmed V and J ends, which lost 1 base and 6 bases, there was a span of 8 bases. The CDR3 sequence: CSARVLADTQYF. The CDR3 DNA sequence: TGCAGTGCTAGAGTCCTAGCGGATACGCAGTATTTT.

Many counts were recorded for this clonotype. This chain joins TRBV5-6 and TRBJ2-5, with D perhaps matching TRBD2 (6 bases). Germline loops: CDR1 SGHDT, CDR2 YYEEEE. The V end lost 4 bases, the J end lost 5 bases, and 6 bases lay between the germline ends. The CDR3 has 11 amino acids. CDR3 sequence reads: CASSREETQYF. The CDR3 DNA follows: TGTGCCAGCAGCCGGGAGGAGACCCAGTACTTC. Based on the CDR3 plus reference TRBV5-6 and TRBJ2-5, the full variable domain is DAGVTQSPTHLIKTRGQQVTLRCSPKSGHDTVSWYQQALGQGPQFIFQYYEEEERQRGNFPDRFSGHQFPNYSSELNVNALLLGDSALYLCASSREETQYFGPGTRLLVL.

This clonotype was counted at least ten times. The rearrangement uses TRBV4-1 and TRBJ1-6; 11 bases match TRBD1. J gave up 10 bases and V 1 base, and 6 bases lay outside the gene matches. The CDR3 has 16 residues. CDR1 and CDR2 (germline): MGHRA, YSYEKL. CDR3 bases: TGCGCCAGCAGCCAAGTAGGAGGGGACAGGGGGTCACCCCTCCACTTT. Translating gives CASSQVGGDRGSPLHF.

This clonotype was found once. A read error may explain this, as a much larger clone is one base away. The rearrangement uses TRBV12-3 or TRBV12-4 and TRBJ2-1, with D perhaps TRBD2 (5 bases). The CDR3 is 13 amino acids. This CDR3 reads CASSLEDRYEQLF. The CDR3 DNA follows: TGTGCCAGCAGTTTGGAGGATCGATATGAGCAGTTATTC.

This clonotype was recorded many times. The chain is built from TRBV5-1 and TRBJ2-1; perhaps TRBD1 as D (6 bases). V was shortened by 5 bases and J by 6 bases, with 21 bases between the two germline ends. This CDR3 has 16 residues. Germline CDR1 is SGHRS and CDR2 is YFSETQ. The CDR3: CASSSPGVQGSNEQFF. Here the CDR3 DNA reads TGCGCCAGCAGTTCCCCTGGGGTACAGGGCAGCAATGAGCAGTTCTTC. The variable domain in full, completed from reference TRBV5-1 and TRBJ2-1, reads KAGVTQTPRYLIKTRGQQVTLSCSPISGHRSVSWYQQTPGQGLQFLFEYFSETQRNKGNFPGRFSGRQFSNSRSEMNVSTLELGDSALYLCASSSPGVQGSNEQFFGPGTRLTVL.

V and J are TRBV12-3 or TRBV12-4 and TRBJ1-1; TRBD1 agrees at 7 bases. V lost 5 bases and J lost 4; bases outside the gene matches: 10. This CDR3 region has 15 residues. The CDR3 is CASSAGGSRGTEAFF. CDR3 nucleotides: TGTGCCAGCAGTGCAGGGGGGTCCAGGGGCACTGAAGCTTTCTTT.

This clonotype has a count of ten or more. V is TRBV20-1 and J is TRBJ1-4; D remains ambiguous. This CDR3 contains 14 residues. Trimming shortened V by 1 base and J by 3 bases, and 9 bases separated the two germline ends. Germline CDR1 and CDR2: DFQATT and SNEGSKA (reference sequence). The CDR3 spells CSARVEGSNEKLFF. As DNA, the CDR3 is TGCAGTGCTAGAGTGGAGGGATCTAATGAAAAACTGTTTTTT.

Many counts were recorded for this clonotype. V is TRBV2 and J is TRBJ2-1, with D possibly matching TRBD1 (5 bases). The CDR3 runs to 15 residues. Trimming left V 8 bases short and J 0 bases short, with 14 bases between. Germline CDR1 and CDR2: SNHLY and FYNNEI. The CDR3 spells CASRQTVGSYNEQFF. CDR3 nucleotides: TGTGCCAGCCGCCAGACAGTGGGCTCCTACAATGAGCAGTTCTTC.